Given below is one TCR beta chain in context. Libraries were prepared by immunoSEQ multiplex PCR; TCRdb keeps only in-frame clonotypes and omits some of them. In the table there are roughly 2.2 million clones, around 90% of which are singletons. The V and J ends lost 4 bases and 6 bases respectively, with 12 bases between them. CDR3 length: 13 amino acids. Germline CDR1 KGHSH, CDR2 LQKENI. The entry originates in a study of shared clonotypes between healthy human individuals. About the study: Donors had three CD4 naive, three CD4 memory, two CD8 naive and one CD8 memory plate apiece.

The specimen sequenced was naive CD4+ T cells from PBMCs. The subset denotes: CD45RA+ positively selected. This chain links TRBV18 with TRBJ1-2; a weak D match, TRBD1 (6 bases). The clonotype originates from a man aged 18 to 35 in good health. Some clones in this sample may be carry-over from other donors' samples. In nucleotides, the CDR3 is TGTGCCAGCTCACTCGGGGCAGGGGATGGCTACACCTTC. It encodes CASSLGAGDGYTF.